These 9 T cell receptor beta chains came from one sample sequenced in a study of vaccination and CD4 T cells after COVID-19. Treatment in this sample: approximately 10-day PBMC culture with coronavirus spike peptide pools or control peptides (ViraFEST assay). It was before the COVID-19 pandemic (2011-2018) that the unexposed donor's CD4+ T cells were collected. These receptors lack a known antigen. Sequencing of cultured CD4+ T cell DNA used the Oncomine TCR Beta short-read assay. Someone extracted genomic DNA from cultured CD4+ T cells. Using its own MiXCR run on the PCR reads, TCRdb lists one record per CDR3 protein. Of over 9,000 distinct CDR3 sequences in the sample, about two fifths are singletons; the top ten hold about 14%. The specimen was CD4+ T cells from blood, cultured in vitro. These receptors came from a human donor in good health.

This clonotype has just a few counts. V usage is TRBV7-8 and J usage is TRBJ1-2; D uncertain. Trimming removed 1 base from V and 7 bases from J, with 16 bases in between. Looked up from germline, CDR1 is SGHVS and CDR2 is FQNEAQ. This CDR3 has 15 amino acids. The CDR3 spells CASSLVGLVEGGYTF. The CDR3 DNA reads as TGTGCCAGCAGCTTAGTTGGGCTGGTAGAGGGTGGCTACACCTTC. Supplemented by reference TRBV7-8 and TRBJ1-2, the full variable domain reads GAGVSQSPRYKVAKRGQDVALRCDPISGHVSLFWYQQALGQGPEFLTYFQNEAQLDKSGLPSDRFFAERPEGSVSTLKIQRTQQEDSAVYLCASSLVGLVEGGYTFGSGTRLTVV.

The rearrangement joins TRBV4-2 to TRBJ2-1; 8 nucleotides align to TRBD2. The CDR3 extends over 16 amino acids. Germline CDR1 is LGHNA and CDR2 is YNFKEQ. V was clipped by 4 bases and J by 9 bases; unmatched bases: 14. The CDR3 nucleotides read TGTGCCAGCAGCCGAGCGGCGGGAGGAGCGGTGGGTGAGCAGTTCTTC. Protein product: CASSRAAGGAVGEQFF.

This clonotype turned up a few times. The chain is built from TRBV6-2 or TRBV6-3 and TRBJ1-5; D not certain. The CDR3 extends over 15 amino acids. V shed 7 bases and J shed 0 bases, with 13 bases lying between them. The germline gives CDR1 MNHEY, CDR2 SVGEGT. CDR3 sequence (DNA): TGTGCCAGCAATGACGGCGACTATAGCAATCAGCCCCAGCATTTT. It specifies CASNDGDYSNQPQHF.

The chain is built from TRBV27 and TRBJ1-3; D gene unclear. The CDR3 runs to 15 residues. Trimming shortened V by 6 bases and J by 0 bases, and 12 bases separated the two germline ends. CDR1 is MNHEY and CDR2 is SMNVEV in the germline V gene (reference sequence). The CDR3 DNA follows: TGTGCCAGCAGGGACCTTTCGAGCTCTGGAAACACCATATATTTT. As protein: CASRDLSSSGNTIYF.

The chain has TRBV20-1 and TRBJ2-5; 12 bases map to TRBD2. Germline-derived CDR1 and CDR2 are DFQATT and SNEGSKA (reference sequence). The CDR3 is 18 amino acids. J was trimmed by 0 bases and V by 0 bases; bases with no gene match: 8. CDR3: CSARDIGLAGGYQETQYF. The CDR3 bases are TGCAGTGCTAGAGATATCGGGCTAGCGGGAGGGTACCAAGAGACCCAGTACTTC.

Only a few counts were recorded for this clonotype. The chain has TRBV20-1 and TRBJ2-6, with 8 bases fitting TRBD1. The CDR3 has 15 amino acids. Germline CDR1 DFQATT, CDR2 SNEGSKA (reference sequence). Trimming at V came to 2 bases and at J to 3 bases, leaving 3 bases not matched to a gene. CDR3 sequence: CSARQGADGANVLTF. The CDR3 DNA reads TGCAGTGCTAGACAGGGGGCAGATGGGGCCAACGTCCTGACTTTC.

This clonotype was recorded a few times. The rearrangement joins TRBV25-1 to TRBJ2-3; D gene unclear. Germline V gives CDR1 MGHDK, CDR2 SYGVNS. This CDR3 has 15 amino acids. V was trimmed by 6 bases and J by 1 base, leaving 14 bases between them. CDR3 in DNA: TGTGCCAGCAGCCCGGAGAATAGGGGCACAGATACGCAGTATTTT. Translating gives CASSPENRGTDTQYF.

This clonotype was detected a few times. CDR3 DNA sequence: TGTGCCATCAGCCCTGGTGGGGGCCGAGGAAACACCATATATTTT. It translates to CAISPGGGRGNTIYF. The rearrangement uses TRBV10-3 and TRBJ1-3, with D possibly matching TRBD1 (6 bases). Trimming shortened V by 6 bases and J by 4 bases, and 16 bases separated the two germline ends. The germline CDR1 and CDR2 sequences are ENHRY and SYGVKD. This CDR3 region has 15 residues.

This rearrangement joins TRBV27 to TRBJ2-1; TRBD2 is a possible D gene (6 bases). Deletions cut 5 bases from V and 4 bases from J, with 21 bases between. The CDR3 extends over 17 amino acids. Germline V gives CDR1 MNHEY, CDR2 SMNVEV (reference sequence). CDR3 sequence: CASSKSGSGEAYNEQFF. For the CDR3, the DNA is TGTGCCAGCAGTAAATCCGGGAGTGGGGAGGCGTACAATGAGCAGTTCTTC.